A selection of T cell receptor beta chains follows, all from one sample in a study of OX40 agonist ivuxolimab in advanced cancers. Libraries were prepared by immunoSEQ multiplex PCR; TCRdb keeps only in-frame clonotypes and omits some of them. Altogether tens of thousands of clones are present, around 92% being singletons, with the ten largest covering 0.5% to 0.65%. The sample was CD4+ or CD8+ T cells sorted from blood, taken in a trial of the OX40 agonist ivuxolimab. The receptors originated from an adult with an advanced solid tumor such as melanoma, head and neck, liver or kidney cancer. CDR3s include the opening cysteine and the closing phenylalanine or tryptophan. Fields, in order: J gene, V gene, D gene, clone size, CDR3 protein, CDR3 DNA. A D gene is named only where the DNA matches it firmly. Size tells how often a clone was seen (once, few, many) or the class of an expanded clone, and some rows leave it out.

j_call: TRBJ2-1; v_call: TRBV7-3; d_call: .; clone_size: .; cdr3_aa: CASGSRSRGGEQFF; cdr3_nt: TGTGCCAGCGGCTCCCGGTCCCGGGGCGGTGAGCAGTTCTTC
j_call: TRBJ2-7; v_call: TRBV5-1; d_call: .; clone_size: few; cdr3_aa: CASSPGTYNDEQYF; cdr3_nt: TGCGCCAGCAGTCCCGGGACATACAATGACGAGCAGTACTTC
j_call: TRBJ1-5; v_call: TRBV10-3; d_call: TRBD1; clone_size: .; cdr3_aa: CAISESGTGNQPQHF; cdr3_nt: TGTGCCATCAGTGAGTCTGGGACAGGGAATCAGCCCCAGCATTTT
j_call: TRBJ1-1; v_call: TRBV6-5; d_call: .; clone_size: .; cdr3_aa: CASSQGPQGAFF; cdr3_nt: TGTGCCAGCAGCCAAGGTCCTCAGGGAGCTTTCTTT
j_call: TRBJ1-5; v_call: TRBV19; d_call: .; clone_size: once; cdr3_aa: CASSRLGGGQPQHF; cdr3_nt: TGTGCCAGTAGTAGGCTGGGTGGCGGGCAGCCCCAGCATTTT
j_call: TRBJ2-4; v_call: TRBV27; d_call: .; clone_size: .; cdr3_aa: CASSNRALKNIQYF; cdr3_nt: TGTGCCAGCAGTAACAGGGCCCTTAAAAACATTCAGTACTTC
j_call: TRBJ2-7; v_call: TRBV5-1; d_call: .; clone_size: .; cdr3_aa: CASSLAWQGTHEQYF; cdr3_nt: TGCGCCAGCAGCTTGGCCTGGCAGGGGACCCACGAGCAGTACTTC
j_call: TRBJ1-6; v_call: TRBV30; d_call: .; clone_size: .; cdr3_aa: CAWSVPGGSPLHF; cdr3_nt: TGTGCCTGGAGTGTACCCGGGGGCTCACCCCTCCACTTT
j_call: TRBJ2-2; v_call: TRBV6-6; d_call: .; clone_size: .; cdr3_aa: CASSLRNTGELFF; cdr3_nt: TGTGCCAGCAGCCTCAGGAACACCGGGGAGCTGTTTTTT
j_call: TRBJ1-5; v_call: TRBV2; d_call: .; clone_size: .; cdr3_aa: CASSDQGSNQPQHF; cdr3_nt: TGTGCCAGCAGTGACCAGGGGAGCAATCAGCCCCAGCATTTT
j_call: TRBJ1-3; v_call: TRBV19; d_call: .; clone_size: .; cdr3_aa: CASRYRESGNTIYF; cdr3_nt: TGTGCCAGTCGTTACAGGGAGTCTGGAAACACCATATATTTT
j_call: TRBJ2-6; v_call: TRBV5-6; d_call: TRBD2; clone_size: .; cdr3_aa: CASRRSGAVGANVLTF; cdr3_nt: TGTGCCAGCAGACGAAGCGGGGCCGTAGGGGCCAACGTCCTGACTTTC
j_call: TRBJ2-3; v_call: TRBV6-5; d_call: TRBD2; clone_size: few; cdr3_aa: CASRAGRDTQYF; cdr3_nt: TGTGCCAGCAGAGCCGGGAGGGATACGCAGTATTTT
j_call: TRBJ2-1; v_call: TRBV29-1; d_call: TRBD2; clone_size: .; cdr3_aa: CSATGLAGYNEQFF; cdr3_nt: TGCAGCGCCACAGGACTAGCGGGCTACAATGAGCAGTTCTTC
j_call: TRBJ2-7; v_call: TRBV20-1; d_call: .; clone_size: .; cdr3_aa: CSAEKPPKQYF; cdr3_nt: TGCAGTGCTGAAAAACCTCCTAAGCAGTACTTC
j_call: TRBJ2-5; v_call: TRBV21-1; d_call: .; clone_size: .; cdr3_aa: CAPIHLQGFQETQYF; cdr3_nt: TGTGCCCCTATACACTTACAGGGGTTTCAAGAGACCCAGTACTTC
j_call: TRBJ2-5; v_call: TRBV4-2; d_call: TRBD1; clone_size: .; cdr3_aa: CASSQVPTTGSRETQYF; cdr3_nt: TGTGCCAGCAGCCAAGTTCCCACGACAGGGTCGAGGGAGACCCAGTACTTC
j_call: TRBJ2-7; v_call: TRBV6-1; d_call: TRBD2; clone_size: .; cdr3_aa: CASSPGGWHEQYF; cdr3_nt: TGTGCCAGCAGCCCGGGGGGGTGGCACGAGCAGTACTTC
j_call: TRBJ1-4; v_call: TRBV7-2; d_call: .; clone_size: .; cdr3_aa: CASTTGTNEKLFF; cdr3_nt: TGTGCCAGCACTACAGGGACTAATGAAAAACTGTTTTTT
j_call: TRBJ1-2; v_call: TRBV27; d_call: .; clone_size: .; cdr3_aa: CASSLNLGGNGYTF; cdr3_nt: TGTGCCAGCAGTTTAAATCTTGGGGGGAATGGCTACACCTTC
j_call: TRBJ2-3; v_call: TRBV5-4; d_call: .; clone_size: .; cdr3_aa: CASSPPGGLQNTQYF; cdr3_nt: TGTGCCAGCAGTCCTCCGGGCGGACTACAGAATACGCAGTATTTT
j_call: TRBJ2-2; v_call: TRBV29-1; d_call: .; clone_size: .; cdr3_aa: CSVLANTGELFF; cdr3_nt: TGCAGCGTTTTAGCGAACACCGGGGAGCTGTTTTTT
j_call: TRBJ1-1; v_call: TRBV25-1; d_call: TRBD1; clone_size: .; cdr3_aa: CASSEDTGGAMNTEAFF; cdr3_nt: TGTGCCAGCAGTGAGGACACAGGGGGCGCCATGAACACTGAAGCTTTCTTT
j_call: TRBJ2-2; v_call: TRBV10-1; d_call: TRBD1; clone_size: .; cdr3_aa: CASRGDRVTGELFF; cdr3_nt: TGCGCCAGCAGGGGTGACAGGGTCACCGGGGAGCTGTTTTTT
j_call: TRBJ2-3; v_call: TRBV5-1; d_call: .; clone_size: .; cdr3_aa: CASSPAGEGHTQYF; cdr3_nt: TGCGCCAGCAGCCCGGCAGGGGAGGGCCATACGCAGTATTTT
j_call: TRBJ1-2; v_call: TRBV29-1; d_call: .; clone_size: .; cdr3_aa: CSVVGGRNYGYTF; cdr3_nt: TGCAGCGTTGTAGGGGGACGGAACTATGGCTACACCTTC
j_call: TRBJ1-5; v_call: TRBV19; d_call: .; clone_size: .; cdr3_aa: CASSKGGTSFGNQPQHF; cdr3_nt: TGTGCCAGTAGTAAGGGGGGAACCTCATTCGGCAATCAGCCCCAGCATTTT
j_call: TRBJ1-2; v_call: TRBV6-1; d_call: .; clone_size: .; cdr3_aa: CASRRPGQGIYGYTF; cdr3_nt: TGTGCCAGCAGGCGACCGGGGCAGGGGATCTATGGCTACACCTTC